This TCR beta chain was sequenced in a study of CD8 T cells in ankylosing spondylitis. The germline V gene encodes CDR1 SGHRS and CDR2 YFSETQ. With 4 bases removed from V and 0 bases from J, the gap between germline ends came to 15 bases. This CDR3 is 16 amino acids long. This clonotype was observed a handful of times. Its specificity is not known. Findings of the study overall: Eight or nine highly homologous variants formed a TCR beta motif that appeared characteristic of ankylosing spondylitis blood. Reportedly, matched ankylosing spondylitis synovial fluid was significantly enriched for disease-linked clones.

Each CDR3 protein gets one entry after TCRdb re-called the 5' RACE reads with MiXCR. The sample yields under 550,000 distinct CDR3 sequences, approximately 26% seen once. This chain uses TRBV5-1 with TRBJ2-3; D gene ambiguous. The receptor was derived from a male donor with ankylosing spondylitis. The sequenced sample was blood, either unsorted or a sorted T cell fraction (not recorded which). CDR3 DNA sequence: TGCGCCAGCAGCCCCGAGGACCCAACTAGCACAGATACGCAGTATTTT. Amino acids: CASSPEDPTSTDTQYF.